The 25 T cell receptor beta chains in this list originate from one sample, sequenced in a study of T cell repertoires in cytomegalovirus infection. No cognate antigen is known for these TCRs. MiXCR was run by TCRdb on the reads, yielding one entry per CDR3 protein. Altogether roughly 860,000 distinct CDR3 sequences are present, about 31% being singletons, with the ten largest covering around 12%. The sequencing used cultured CD8+ T cells from PBMCs, collected from culture after CMV antigen stimulation. Source of these receptors: a human donor in good health (CMV status not recorded). Some clones in this sample may be carry-over from other donors' samples.

V usage is TRBV10-3 and J usage is TRBJ2-7, with D possibly TRBD1 on 6 matching bases. CDR3 length: 15 residues. V dropped 7 bases and J dropped 5 bases, with 21 bases sitting between them. Germline loops: CDR1 ENHRY, CDR2 SYGVKD. DNA for the CDR3: TGTGCCATCACCCCCGGCAGGCAGGGGTCCCACGAGCAGTACTTC. Translation gives CAITPGRQGSHEQYF.

This clonotype turned up a few times. This sequence joins TRBV4-3 and TRBJ2-3, with TRBD2 identical over 12 bases. CDR3 length equals 19 residues. The V gene's germline CDR1 is LGHNA and CDR2 YSLEER. V lost 0 bases to trimming and J lost 2 bases; unmatched junction nucleotides: 9. DNA of the CDR3: TGCGCCAGCAGCCAAGATTTGGCTAGCGGGGGGGCCAACACAGATACGCAGTATTTT. This encodes CASSQDLASGGANTDTQYF.

This sequence joins TRBV25-1 and TRBJ1-1; 7 nucleotides agree with TRBD1. The junction had 6 bases not matched to a gene; V was cut back by 3 bases and J by 2 bases. CDR3 length: 15 residues. The V gene's germline CDR1 is MGHDK and CDR2 SYGVNS. The CDR3 sequence: CASSETRQGNTEAFF. The CDR3 DNA follows: TGTGCCAGCAGTGAGACCCGACAGGGTAACACTGAAGCTTTCTTT.

V is TRBV7-9 and J is TRBJ2-3, with TRBD2 identical over 8 bases. Germline lookup yields CDR1 SEHNR and CDR2 FQNEAQ (reference sequence). The CDR3 loop spans 16 amino acids. V gave up 5 bases and J gave up 5 bases; unmatched junction bases: 12. The DNA of the CDR3 is TGTGCCAGCAGCCCTAACAGCGGGGGCCTTATAGATACGCAGTATTTT. It is translated as CASSPNSGGLIDTQYF.

The rearrangement uses TRBV12-3 or TRBV12-4 and TRBJ2-5; 7 bases line up with TRBD2. J was trimmed by 1 base and V by 2 bases; bases with no gene match: 4. This CDR3 is built from 15 residues. CDR3 loop: CASSLTAGPQETQYF. As DNA, the CDR3 is TGTGCCAGCAGTTTAACAGCGGGGCCCCAAGAGACCCAGTACTTC.

This chain links TRBV6-1 with TRBJ1-2, with a possible D match to TRBD1 (5 bases). Germline CDR1 and CDR2: MNHNS and SASEGT. The germline V and J ends were trimmed by 1 base and 2 bases, with 11 bases remaining between them. The CDR3 has 15 residues. The CDR3 sequence is CASSEEYRLNYGYTF. The CDR3 DNA follows: TGTGCCAGCAGTGAAGAGTACAGGTTAAACTATGGCTACACCTTC.

The chain joins TRBV27 to TRBJ1-1; D ambiguous. V was trimmed by 8 bases and J by 2 bases, leaving 9 bases between them. This CDR3 is built from 12 residues. Germline V gene data show CDR1 as MNHEY and CDR2 as SMNVEV (reference sequence). The CDR3 spells CASAGGNTEAFF. The DNA for the CDR3 is TGTGCCAGCGCCGGAGGTAACACTGAAGCTTTCTTT.

The V and J genes are TRBV7-6 and TRBJ2-3; unclear D gene. Germline values: CDR1 SGHVS, CDR2 FNYEAQ. The CDR3 consists of 12 residues. V lost 8 bases and J 6 bases, leaving 12 bases between the germline ends. The CDR3 spells CASGQMRDTQYF. CDR3 coding DNA: TGTGCCAGCGGCCAGATGAGGGATACGCAGTATTTT.

This clonotype has just a few counts. The chain carries TRBV6-2 or TRBV6-3 and TRBJ2-1; TRBD2 agrees at 11 bases. Germline V gene data show CDR1 as MNHEY and CDR2 as SVGEGT. The CDR3 sequence is 16 residues long. The ends lost 3 bases at V and 7 bases at J; junction bases unmatched: 8. This chain's CDR3 is CASSYSASGGRNEQFF. The CDR3 DNA follows: TGTGCCAGCAGTTATTCAGCTAGCGGGGGGAGGAATGAGCAGTTCTTC.

The gene calls are TRBV5-5 and TRBJ1-5, with D tentatively TRBD1 (5 bases). The CDR3 runs 16 residues. Trimming pared 4 bases from V and 0 bases from J, leaving 14 bases between. Germline CDR1 is SGHKS and CDR2 is YYEKEE (reference sequence). This chain's CDR3 is CASSAPDGGSNQPQHF. In DNA form, the CDR3 reads TGTGCCAGCAGCGCCCCCGACGGGGGTAGCAATCAGCCCCAGCATTTT. The entire variable domain, with the rest obtained from reference TRBV5-5 and TRBJ1-5, is as follows: DAGVTQSPTHLIKTRGQQVTLRCSPISGHKSVSWYQQVLGQGPQFIFQYYEKEERGRGNFPDRFSARQFPNYSSELNVNALLLGDSALYLCASSAPDGGSNQPQHFGDGTRLSIL.

A few counts support this clonotype. The V gene is TRBV7-2, the J gene TRBJ2-7; 7 bases line up with TRBD1. V shed 1 base, J shed 4 bases, and the junction held 7 bases outside the gene matches. There are 15 residues in the CDR3. CDR1 and CDR2 (germline): SGHTA, FQGNSA. The CDR3 DNA is TGTGCCAGCAGCTTAGTTGGGACAGAGAAGTACGAGCAGTACTTC. Its translation: CASSLVGTEKYEQYF.

This clonotype has a single count. The chain links TRBV10-3 to TRBJ2-5; D is unclear. Trimming stripped 3 bases from V and 1 base from J, with 9 bases between. The germline V gene encodes CDR1 ENHRY and CDR2 SYGVKD. This CDR3 has 14 residues. CDR3 bases: TGTGCCATCAGTGATCTTGTCACCCAAGAGACCCAGTACTTC. This gives the protein CAISDLVTQETQYF.

In this sample, this clonotype turned up many times. The gene calls are TRBV7-6 and TRBJ2-7, with D tentatively TRBD1 or TRBD2 (5 bases each). Per germline, CDR1 SGHVS and CDR2 FNYEAQ. With 3 bases removed from V and 2 bases from J, the gap between germline ends came to 14 bases. The CDR3 consists of 15 residues. CDR3 protein: CASSLGRSWAYEQYV. The CDR3 DNA reads as TGTGCCAGCAGCTTGGGACGAAGCTGGGCCTACGAGCAGTACGTC.

This clonotype was found a few times. At one of its ends the junction is not consistent with the germline gene, which may arise from a read error. The chain is built from TRBV28 and TRBJ2-2, with a weak D call TRBD1 (6 bases). Germline CDR1 and CDR2: MDHEN and SYDVKM. The CDR3 is 15 residues long. In nucleotides, the CDR3 is TGTGCCAGCAGTTTCGGACAGTGGAACGCCGGGGAGCTGTTTTTT. Its translation: CASSFGQWNAGELFF. Full variable domain (missing parts from reference TRBV28 and TRBJ2-2): DVKVTQSSRYLVKRTGEKVFLECVQDMDHENMFWYRQDPGLGLRLIYFSYDVKMKEKGDIPEGYSVSREKKERFSLILESASTNQTSMYLCASSFGQWNAGELFFGEGSRLTVL.

The chain couples TRBV20-1 to TRBJ2-1, with TRBD2 matching over 7 bases. The CDR3 has 14 residues. Trimming cost V 6 bases and J 0 bases; bases outside gene matches: 5. Germline-derived CDR1 and CDR2 are DFQATT and SNEGSKA (reference sequence). The CDR3: CSAGPSGSYNEQFF. CDR3 DNA: TGCAGTGCCGGCCCTAGCGGCTCCTACAATGAGCAGTTCTTC.

The chain joins TRBV20-1 to TRBJ2-3; 13 nucleotides line up with TRBD2. The trim removed 5 bases at V and 2 bases at J, leaving 1 base unmatched. The germline gives CDR1 DFQATT, CDR2 SNEGSKA (reference sequence). The CDR3 loop spans 14 amino acids. CDR3: CSAGTSGTTDTQYF. In DNA, the CDR3 is TGCAGTGCTGGGACTAGCGGGACCACAGATACGCAGTATTTT.

CDR3 region: CASSHPRAGSSYNEQFF. For the CDR3, the DNA is TGCGCCAGCAGCCACCCTAGGGCGGGGAGCTCCTACAATGAGCAGTTCTTC. The rearrangement joins TRBV4-3 to TRBJ2-1; D may be TRBD2 (6 bases). Trimming cost V 3 bases and J 0 bases, with 15 bases left between them. This CDR3 is built from 17 residues. Germline V gene data show CDR1 as LGHNA and CDR2 as YSLEER.

Ten or more counts support this clonotype. The chain is built from TRBV7-6 and TRBJ1-1; 9 bases line up with TRBD1. This CDR3 region has 15 residues. Germline-derived CDR1 and CDR2 are SGHVS and FNYEAQ. The V segment lost 2 bases and the J segment 3 bases; nucleotides outside the gene matches: 4. The CDR3 nucleotides read TGTGCCAGCAGCTTAAAGGGACAGGGCTACACTGAAGCTTTCTTT. The encoded protein is CASSLKGQGYTEAFF. Combining the CDR3 with reference TRBV7-6 and TRBJ1-1 gives the whole variable domain GAGVSQSPRYKVTKRGQDVALRCDPISGHVSLYWYRQALGQGPEFLTYFNYEAQQDKSGLPNDRFSAERPEGSISTLTIQRTEQRDSAMYRCASSLKGQGYTEAFFGQGTRLTVV.

V gene TRBV6-5 combines with J gene TRBJ2-7; 7 positions match TRBD1. The length of the CDR3 is 14 residues. Trimming at V came to 6 bases and at J to 2 bases, leaving 7 bases not matched to a gene. In germline, CDR1 is MNHEY, CDR2 SVGAGI. The CDR3 DNA follows: TGTGCCAGCAGACAGGGGCTAGGGACCTACGAGCAGTACGTC. It is translated as CASRQGLGTYEQYV.

The chain combines TRBV24-1 with TRBJ2-2; D remains unclear. Per the germline V gene, CDR1 is KGHDR and CDR2 is SFDVKD. CDR3 length: 15 amino acids. Trimming cost V 0 bases and J 4 bases, with 8 bases left between them. CDR3: CATSDLSHTTGELFF. CDR3 DNA: TGTGCCACCAGTGATTTGAGCCACACCACCGGGGAGCTGTTTTTT.

V is TRBV15 and J is TRBJ2-5; either TRBD1 or TRBD2 may supply D (5 bases each). CDR1 LNHNV and CDR2 YYDKDF come from the germline V gene (reference sequence). V was pared by 5 bases and J by 1 base, with 29 bases between. The CDR3 is made up of 20 amino acids. In DNA, the CDR3 is TGTGCCACCAGCTCACATTGGGGACCGGATCTCCGAGACGTCCAAGAGACCCAGTACTTC. It yields the protein CATSSHWGPDLRDVQETQYF.

A word on this clonotype: The conserved final phenylalanine or tryptophan is absent from the CDR3, which likely points to a read error. This chain connects TRBV28 to TRBJ2-7; 8 nucleotides match TRBD2. Germline loops: CDR1 MDHEN, CDR2 SYDVKM. This CDR3 is 14 amino acids long. The trim removed 5 bases at V and 2 bases at J, leaving 5 bases unmatched. The chain's CDR3 is CASSVAGNTYEQYA. The CDR3, as DNA: TGTGCCAGCAGTGTAGCGGGGAATACCTACGAGCAGTACGCC.

Worth noting for this clonotype: One junction end does not reproduce the germline sequence, and a read error may be involved. The V gene is TRBV27, the J gene TRBJ2-2, with a weak D call TRBD1 (6 bases). Germline V gene lookup returns CDR1 MNHEY and CDR2 SMNVEV (reference sequence). CDR3 length equals 15 residues. CDR3 sequence reads: CVSSFRTANTGELFF. CDR3 DNA sequence: TGTGTCAGCAGTTTTCGGACAGCGAACACCGGGGAGCTGTTTTTT.

This chain connects TRBV6-1 to TRBJ2-7; weak D call: TRBD1 (6 bases). Germline assignment: CDR1 MNHNS and CDR2 SASEGT. The V gene lost 0 bases and the J gene lost 5 bases, with 17 bases spanning the gap. The CDR3 is 16 residues long. This chain's CDR3 is CASSEAGRGHGHEQYV. CDR3 DNA: TGTGCCAGCAGTGAAGCCGGCAGGGGCCATGGTCACGAGCAGTACGTC.

The CDR3 here is CASSPALDDSNQPQHF. DNA of the CDR3: TGTGCCAGCAGCCCGGCCCTTGATGATAGCAATCAGCCCCAGCATTTT. V gene TRBV12-3 or TRBV12-4 combines with J gene TRBJ1-5; no clear D gene. The V gene lost 6 bases and the J gene lost 0 bases, with 15 bases spanning the gap. This CDR3 spans 16 amino acids.